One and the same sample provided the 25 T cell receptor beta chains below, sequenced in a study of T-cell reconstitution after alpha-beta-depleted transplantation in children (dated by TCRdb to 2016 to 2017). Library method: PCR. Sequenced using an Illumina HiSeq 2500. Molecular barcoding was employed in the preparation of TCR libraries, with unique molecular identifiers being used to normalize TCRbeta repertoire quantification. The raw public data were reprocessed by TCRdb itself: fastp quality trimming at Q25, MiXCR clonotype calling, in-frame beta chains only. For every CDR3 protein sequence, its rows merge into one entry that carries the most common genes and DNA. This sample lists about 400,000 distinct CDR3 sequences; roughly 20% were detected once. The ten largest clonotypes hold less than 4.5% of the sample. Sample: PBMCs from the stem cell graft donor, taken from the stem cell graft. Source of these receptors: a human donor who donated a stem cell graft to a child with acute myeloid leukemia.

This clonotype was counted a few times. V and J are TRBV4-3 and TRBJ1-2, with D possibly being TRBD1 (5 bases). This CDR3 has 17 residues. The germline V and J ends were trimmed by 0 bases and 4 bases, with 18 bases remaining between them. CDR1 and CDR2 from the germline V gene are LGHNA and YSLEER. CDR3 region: CASSQDFSQGFSYGYTF. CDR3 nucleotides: TGCGCCAGCAGCCAAGATTTCAGTCAGGGTTTTAGCTATGGCTACACCTTC.

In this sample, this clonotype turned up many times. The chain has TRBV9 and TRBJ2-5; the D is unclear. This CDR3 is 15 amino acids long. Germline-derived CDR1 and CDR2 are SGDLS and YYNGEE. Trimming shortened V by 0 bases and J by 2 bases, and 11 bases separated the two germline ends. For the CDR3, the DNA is TGTGCCAGCAGCGTAGGATGGCAGAGACAAGAGACCCAGTACTTC. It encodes CASSVGWQRQETQYF.

CDR3 DNA: TGTGCCAGCAGTTACCTCCCTGAAGCGTACAATGAGCAGTTCTTC. The encoded protein is CASSYLPEAYNEQFF. The chain links TRBV6-2 or TRBV6-3 to TRBJ2-1; D unresolved. Per germline, CDR1 MNHEY and CDR2 SVGEGT. Trimming shortened V by 2 bases and J by 4 bases, and 12 bases separated the two germline ends. This CDR3 is built from 15 residues.

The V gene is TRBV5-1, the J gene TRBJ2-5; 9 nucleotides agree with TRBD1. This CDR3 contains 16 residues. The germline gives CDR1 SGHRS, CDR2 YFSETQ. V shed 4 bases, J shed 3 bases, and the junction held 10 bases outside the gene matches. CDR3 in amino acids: CASSQAPRQGEETQYF. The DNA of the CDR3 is TGCGCCAGCAGCCAAGCCCCGAGACAGGGGGAAGAGACCCAGTACTTC.

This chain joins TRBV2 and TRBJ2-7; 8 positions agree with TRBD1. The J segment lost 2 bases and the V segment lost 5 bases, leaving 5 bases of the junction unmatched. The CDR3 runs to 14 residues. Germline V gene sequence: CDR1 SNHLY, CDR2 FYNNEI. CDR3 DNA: TGTGCCAGCAGTAGGACAGGGACTGCCTACGAGCAGTACTTC. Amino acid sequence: CASSRTGTAYEQYF. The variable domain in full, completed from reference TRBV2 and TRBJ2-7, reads EPEVTQTPSHQVTQMGQEVILRCVPISNHLYFYWYRQILGQKVEFLVSFYNNEISEKSEIFDDQFSVERPDGSNFTLKIRSTKLEDSAMYFCASSRTGTAYEQYFGPGTRLTVT.

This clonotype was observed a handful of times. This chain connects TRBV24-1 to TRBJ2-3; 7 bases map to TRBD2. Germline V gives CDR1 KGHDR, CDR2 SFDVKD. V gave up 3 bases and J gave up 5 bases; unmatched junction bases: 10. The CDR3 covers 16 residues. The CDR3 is CATSDPGGGSEDTQYF. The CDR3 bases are TGTGCCACCAGTGATCCAGGCGGCGGGAGTGAAGATACGCAGTATTTT.

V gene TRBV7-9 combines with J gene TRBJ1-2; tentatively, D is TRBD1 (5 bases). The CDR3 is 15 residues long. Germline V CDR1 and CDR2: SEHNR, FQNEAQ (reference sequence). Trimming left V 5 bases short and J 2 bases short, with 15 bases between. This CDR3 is CASSLPAGTNYGYTF. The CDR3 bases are TGTGCCAGCAGCCTTCCGGCCGGGACCAACTATGGCTACACCTTC.

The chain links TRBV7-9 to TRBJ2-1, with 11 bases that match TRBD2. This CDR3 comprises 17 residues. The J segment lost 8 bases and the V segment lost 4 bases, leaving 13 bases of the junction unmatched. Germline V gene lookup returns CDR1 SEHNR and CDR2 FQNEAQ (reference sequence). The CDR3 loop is CASSYTGPTSGIHEQFF. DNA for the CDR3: TGTGCCAGCAGCTATACAGGGCCGACTAGCGGGATCCATGAGCAGTTCTTC.

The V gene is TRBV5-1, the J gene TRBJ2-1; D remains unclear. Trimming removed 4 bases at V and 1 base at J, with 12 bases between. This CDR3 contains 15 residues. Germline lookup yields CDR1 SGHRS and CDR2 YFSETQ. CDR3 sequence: CASSEQRSSYNEQFF. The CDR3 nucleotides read TGCGCCAGCAGCGAACAGCGTTCTTCCTACAATGAGCAGTTCTTC.

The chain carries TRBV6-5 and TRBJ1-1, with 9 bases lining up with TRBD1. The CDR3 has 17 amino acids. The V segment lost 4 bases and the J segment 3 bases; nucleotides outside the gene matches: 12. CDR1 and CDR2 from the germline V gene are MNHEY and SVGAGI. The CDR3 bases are TGTGCCAGCAGTTCCGGGACAGGGTGGATAAGGGACACTGAAGCTTTCTTT. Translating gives CASSSGTGWIRDTEAFF.

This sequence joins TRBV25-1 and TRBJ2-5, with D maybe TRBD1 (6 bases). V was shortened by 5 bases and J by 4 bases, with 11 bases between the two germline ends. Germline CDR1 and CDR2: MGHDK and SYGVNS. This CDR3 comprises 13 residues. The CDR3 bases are TGTGCCAGCAGTCAGGGGACCCCAGAGACCCAGTACTTC. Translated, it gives CASSQGTPETQYF.

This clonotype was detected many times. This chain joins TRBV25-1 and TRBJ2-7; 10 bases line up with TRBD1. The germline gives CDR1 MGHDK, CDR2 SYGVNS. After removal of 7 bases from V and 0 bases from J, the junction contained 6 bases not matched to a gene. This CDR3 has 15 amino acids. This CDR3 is CASNMGQGNSYEQYF. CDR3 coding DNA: TGTGCCAGCAACATGGGACAGGGGAACTCCTACGAGCAGTACTTC.

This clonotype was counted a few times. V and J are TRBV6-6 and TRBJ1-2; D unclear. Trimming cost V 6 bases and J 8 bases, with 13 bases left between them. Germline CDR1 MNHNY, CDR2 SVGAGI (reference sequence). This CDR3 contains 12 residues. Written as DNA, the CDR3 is TGTGCCAGCAGCTCCTCCCTCGGCGGCTACACCTTC. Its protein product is CASSSSLGGYTF.

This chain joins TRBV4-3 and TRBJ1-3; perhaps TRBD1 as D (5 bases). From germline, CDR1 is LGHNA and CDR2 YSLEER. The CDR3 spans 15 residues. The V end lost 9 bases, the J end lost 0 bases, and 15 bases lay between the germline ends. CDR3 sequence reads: CASRDRVLSGNTIYF. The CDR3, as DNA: TGCGCCAGTAGAGACAGAGTCCTCTCTGGAAACACCATATATTTT.

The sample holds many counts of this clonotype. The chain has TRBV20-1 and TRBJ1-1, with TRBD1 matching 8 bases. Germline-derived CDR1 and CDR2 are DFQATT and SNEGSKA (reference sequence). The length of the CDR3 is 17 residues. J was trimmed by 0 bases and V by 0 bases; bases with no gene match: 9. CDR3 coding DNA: TGCAGTGCTAGAGATCAGGGCCTGACAGGGGTGAACACTGAAGCTTTCTTT. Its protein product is CSARDQGLTGVNTEAFF.

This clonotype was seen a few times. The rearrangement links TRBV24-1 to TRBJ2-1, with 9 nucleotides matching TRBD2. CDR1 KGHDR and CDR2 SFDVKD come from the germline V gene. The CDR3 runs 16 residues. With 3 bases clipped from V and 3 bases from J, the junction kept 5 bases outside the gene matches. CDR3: CATSDGTSRHYNEQFF. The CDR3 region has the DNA TGTGCCACCAGTGATGGGACTAGCAGACACTACAATGAGCAGTTCTTC.

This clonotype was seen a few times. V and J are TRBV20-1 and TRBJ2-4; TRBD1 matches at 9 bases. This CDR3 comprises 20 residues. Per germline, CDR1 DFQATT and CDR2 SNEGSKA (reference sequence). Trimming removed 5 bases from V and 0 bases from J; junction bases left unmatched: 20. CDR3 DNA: TGCAGTGCTGCCAAAGGCGCCGGGACAGGGTGGGTCGGAGCCAAAAACATTCAGTACTTC. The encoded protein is CSAAKGAGTGWVGAKNIQYF.

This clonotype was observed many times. CDR3 sequence: CASSQGTSGSTDTQYF. CDR3 bases: TGTGCCAGCAGCCAAGGGACTAGCGGGAGCACAGATACGCAGTATTTT. This chain connects TRBV4-2 to TRBJ2-3; TRBD2 agrees at 11 bases. With V trimmed by 1 base and J by 0 bases, 0 bases remained unmatched. Germline lookup yields CDR1 LGHNA and CDR2 YNFKEQ. The CDR3 sequence is 16 residues long.

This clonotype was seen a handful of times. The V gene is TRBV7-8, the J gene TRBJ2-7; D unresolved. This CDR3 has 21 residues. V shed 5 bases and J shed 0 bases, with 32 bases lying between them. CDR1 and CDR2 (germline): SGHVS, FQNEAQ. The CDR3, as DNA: TGTGCCAGCAGCCCGTCCTCGATGTGGGATTTAGCTAGACCTTCCTCCTACGAGCAGTACTTC. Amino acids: CASSPSSMWDLARPSSYEQYF.

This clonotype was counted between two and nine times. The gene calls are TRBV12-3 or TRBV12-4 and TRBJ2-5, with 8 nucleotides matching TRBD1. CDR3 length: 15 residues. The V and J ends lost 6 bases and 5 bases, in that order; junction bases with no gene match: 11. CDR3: CASSPGQGHRETQYF. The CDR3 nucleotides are TGTGCCAGCAGCCCCGGACAGGGTCATAGGGAGACCCAGTACTTC.

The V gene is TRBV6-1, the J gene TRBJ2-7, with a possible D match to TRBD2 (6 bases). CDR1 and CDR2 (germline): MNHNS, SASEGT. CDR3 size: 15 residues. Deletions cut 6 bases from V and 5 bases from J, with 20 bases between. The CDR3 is CASRQGGTPLHEQYF. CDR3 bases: TGTGCCAGCAGACAAGGAGGGACTCCCCTCCACGAGCAGTACTTC.

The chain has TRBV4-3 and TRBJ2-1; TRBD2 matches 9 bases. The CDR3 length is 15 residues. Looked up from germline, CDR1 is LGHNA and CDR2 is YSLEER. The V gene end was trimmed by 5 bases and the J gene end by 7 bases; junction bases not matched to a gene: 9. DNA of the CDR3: TGCGCCAGCAGCGCTTTAGCGGGAGTTCGGAATGAGCAGTTCTTC. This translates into CASSALAGVRNEQFF.

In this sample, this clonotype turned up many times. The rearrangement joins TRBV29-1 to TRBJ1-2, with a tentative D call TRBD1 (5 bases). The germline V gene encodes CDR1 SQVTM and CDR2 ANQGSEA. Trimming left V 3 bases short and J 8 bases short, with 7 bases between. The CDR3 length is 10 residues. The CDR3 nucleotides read TGCAGCGTTGACAGGGAAGGCTACACCTTC. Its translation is CSVDREGYTF.

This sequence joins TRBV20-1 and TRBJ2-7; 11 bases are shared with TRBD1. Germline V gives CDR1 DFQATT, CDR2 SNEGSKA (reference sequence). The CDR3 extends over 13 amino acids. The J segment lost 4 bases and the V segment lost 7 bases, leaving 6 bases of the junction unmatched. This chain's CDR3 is CSVGDRGRYEQYF. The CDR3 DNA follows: TGCAGTGTAGGGGACAGGGGGAGGTACGAGCAGTACTTC.

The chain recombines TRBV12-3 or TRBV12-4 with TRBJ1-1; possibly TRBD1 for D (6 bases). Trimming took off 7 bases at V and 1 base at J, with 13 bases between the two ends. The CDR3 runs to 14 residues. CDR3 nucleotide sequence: TGTGCCAGCACCACTCAAGGGGGGAACACTGAAGCTTTCTTT. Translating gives CASTTQGGNTEAFF.